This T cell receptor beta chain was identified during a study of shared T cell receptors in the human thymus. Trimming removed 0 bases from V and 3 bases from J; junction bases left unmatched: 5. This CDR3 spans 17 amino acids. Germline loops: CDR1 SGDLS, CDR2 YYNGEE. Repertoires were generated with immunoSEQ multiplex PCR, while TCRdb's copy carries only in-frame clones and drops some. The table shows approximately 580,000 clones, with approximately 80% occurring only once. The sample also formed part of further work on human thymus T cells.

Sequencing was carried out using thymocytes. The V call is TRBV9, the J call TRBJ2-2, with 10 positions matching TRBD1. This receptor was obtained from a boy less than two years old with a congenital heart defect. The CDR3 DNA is TGTGCCAGCAGCGTAGCTGAGGGACAGGGGCACACCGGGGAGCTGTTTTTT. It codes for CASSVAEGQGHTGELFF.